The 8 T cell receptor beta chains reported below all come from one sample, sequenced in a study of beta chain features in type 1 diabetes. The antigens of these receptors remain unknown. Study-level points and caveats: When Type 1 diabetes patients were examined, their TCRB CDR3s proved moderately but significantly shorter in all four CD4+ subsets.

Expressed TCRB transcripts were sequenced, since all the RNA that had been isolated was reverse transcribed. The data were produced by immunoSEQ multiplex PCR, yet TCRdb's version contains in-frame clones alone and is incomplete. This table holds under 850,000 clones, around 15% found once. Sequencing used naive CD4+ T cells from blood. The receptors were gathered from a man aged 18 to 30 with type 1 diabetes.

This clone was found a few times. This chain connects TRBV5-4 to TRBJ2-4; 9 nucleotides line up with TRBD1. With 9 bases clipped from V and 0 bases from J, the junction kept 10 bases outside the gene matches. There are 16 residues in the CDR3. Germline V lookup: CDR1 SGHNT, CDR2 YYREEE (reference sequence). This chain's CDR3 is CATTTGTGLAKNIQYF. The CDR3 bases are TGTGCCACCACCACCGGGACAGGGCTAGCCAAAAACATTCAGTACTTC.

This clone was counted between two and nine times. The rearrangement joins TRBV25-1 to TRBJ1-1; D is unclear. Trimming took off 1 base at V and 4 bases at J, with 13 bases between the two ends. The CDR3 is 15 residues long. The germline gives CDR1 MGHDK, CDR2 SYGVNS. The CDR3 region has the DNA TGTGCCAGCAGTGAATCGGATGGTTGGGGCACTGAAGCTTTCTTT. This encodes CASSESDGWGTEAFF.

The table lists this clone with a few counts. V is TRBV28 and J is TRBJ1-5, with a weak D call TRBD1 (6 bases). The CDR3 consists of 14 residues. Germline CDR1 and CDR2: MDHEN and SYDVKM. V shed 2 bases and J shed 5 bases, with 10 bases lying between them. CDR3 nucleotide sequence: TGTGCCAGCAGTTTACCACAGGGCTATCAGCCCCAGCATTTT. This translates into CASSLPQGYQPQHF. Filled out from reference TRBV28 and TRBJ1-5, the complete variable domain reads DVKVTQSSRYLVKRTGEKVFLECVQDMDHENMFWYRQDPGLGLRLIYFSYDVKMKEKGDIPEGYSVSREKKERFSLILESASTNQTSMYLCASSLPQGYQPQHFGDGTRLSIL.

This clone turned up a few times. The chain is built from TRBV27 and TRBJ2-7; 9 bases align to TRBD1. This CDR3 is 15 amino acids long. Germline values: CDR1 MNHEY, CDR2 SMNVEV (reference sequence). After removal of 3 bases from V and 5 bases from J, the junction contained 8 bases not matched to a gene. The DNA for the CDR3 is TGTGCCAGCAGTTTTCACCGGGACAGGGATAACGAGCAGTACTTC. Its translation is CASSFHRDRDNEQYF.

This clone appeared a few times. The gene calls are TRBV6-1 and TRBJ1-1; tentatively, D is TRBD1 (5 bases). V was clipped by 8 bases and J by 1 base, with 11 bases between them. In germline, CDR1 is MNHNS, CDR2 SASEGT. The CDR3 runs to 13 residues. Here the CDR3 DNA reads TGTGCCAGCCTTTATCAGGGGAACACTGAAGCTTTCTTT. This codes for CASLYQGNTEAFF.

The chain combines TRBV18 with TRBJ2-7, with TRBD1 identical over 8 bases. CDR3 length: 15 amino acids. V trimming: 6 bases; J trimming: 6 bases; junction bases outside the gene matches: 13. Germline assignment: CDR1 KGHSH and CDR2 LQKENI. CDR3 region: CASSPRQGAVGEQYF. The CDR3 DNA is TGTGCCAGCTCTCCTAGGCAGGGGGCAGTCGGCGAGCAGTACTTC. The full variable domain, its missing parts supplied by reference TRBV18 and TRBJ2-7, is NAGVMQNPRHLVRRRGQEARLRCSPMKGHSHVYWYRQLPEEGLKFMVYLQKENIIDESGMPKERFSAEFPKEGPSILRIQQVVRGDSAAYFCASSPRQGAVGEQYFGPGTRLTVT.

The V and J genes are TRBV6-1 and TRBJ1-5; no clear D gene. V gave up 2 bases and J gave up 3 bases, with 11 bases separating them. Germline V lookup: CDR1 MNHNS, CDR2 SASEGT. The CDR3 length is 15 residues. The CDR3 spells CASSERPGVNQPQHF. CDR3 nucleotide sequence: TGTGCCAGCAGTGAACGACCAGGCGTCAATCAGCCCCAGCATTTT.

CDR3 sequence: CASSPTREGNSPLHF. Written as DNA, the CDR3 is TGTGCCAGCAGCCCGACTAGGGAAGGGAATTCACCCCTCCACTTT. The chain links TRBV7-9 to TRBJ1-6, with unresolved D. The V gene lost 5 bases and the J gene lost 7 bases, with 15 bases spanning the gap. In germline, CDR1 is SEHNR, CDR2 FQNEAQ (reference sequence). This CDR3 region has 15 residues.